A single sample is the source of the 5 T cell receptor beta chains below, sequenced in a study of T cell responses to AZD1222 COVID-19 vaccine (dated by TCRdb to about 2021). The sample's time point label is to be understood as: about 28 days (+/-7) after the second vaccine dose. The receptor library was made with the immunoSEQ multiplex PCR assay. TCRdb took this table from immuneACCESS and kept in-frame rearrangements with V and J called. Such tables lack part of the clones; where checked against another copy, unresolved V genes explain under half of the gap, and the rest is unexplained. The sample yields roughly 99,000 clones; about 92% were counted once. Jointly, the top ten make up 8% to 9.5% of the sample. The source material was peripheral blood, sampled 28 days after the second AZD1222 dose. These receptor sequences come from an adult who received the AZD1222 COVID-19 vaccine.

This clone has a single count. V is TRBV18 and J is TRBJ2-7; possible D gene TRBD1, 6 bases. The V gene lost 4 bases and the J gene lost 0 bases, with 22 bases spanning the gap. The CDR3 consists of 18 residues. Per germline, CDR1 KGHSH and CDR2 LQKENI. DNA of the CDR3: TGTGCCAGCTCACAAGGGGGAACGACAGGCGCCAGCTCCTACGAGCAGTACTTC. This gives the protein CASSQGGTTGASSYEQYF. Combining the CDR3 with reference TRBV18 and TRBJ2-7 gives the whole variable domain NAGVMQNPRHLVRRRGQEARLRCSPMKGHSHVYWYRQLPEEGLKFMVYLQKENIIDESGMPKERFSAEFPKEGPSILRIQQVVRGDSAAYFCASSQGGTTGASSYEQYFGPGTRLTVT.

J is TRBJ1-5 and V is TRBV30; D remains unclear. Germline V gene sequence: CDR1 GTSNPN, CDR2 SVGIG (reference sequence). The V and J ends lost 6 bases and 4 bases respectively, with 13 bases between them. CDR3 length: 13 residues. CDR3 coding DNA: TGTGCCTGTTCGCCGGGTATTAATCAGCCCCAGCATTTT. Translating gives CACSPGINQPQHF. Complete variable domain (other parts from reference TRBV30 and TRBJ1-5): SQTIHQWPATLVQPVGSPLSLECTVEGTSNPNLYWYRQAAGRGLQLLFYSVGIGQISSEVPQNLSASRPQDRQFILSSKKLLLSDSGFYLCACSPGINQPQHFGDGTRLSIL.

CDR3 nucleotides: TGTGCCAGCAGTTTAGATGGGAGAAACACCATATATTTT. Translation: CASSLDGRNTIYF. The chain carries TRBV12-3 or TRBV12-4 and TRBJ1-3; unclear D gene. This CDR3 is built from 13 residues. V gave up 1 base and J gave up 5 bases, with 6 bases separating them.

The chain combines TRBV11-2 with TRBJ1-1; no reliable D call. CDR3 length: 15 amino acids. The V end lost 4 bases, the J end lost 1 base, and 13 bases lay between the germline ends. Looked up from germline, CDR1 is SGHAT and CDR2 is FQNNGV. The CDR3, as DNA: TGTGCCAGCAGCTCGCCCGCCAGTACGAACACTGAAGCTTTCTTT. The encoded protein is CASSSPASTNTEAFF.

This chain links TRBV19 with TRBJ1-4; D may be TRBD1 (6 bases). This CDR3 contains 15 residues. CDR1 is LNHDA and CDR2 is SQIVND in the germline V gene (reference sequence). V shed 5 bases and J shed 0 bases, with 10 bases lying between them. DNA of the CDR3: TGTGCCAGTAGTCCGGGACAAACAACTAATGAAAAACTGTTTTTT. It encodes CASSPGQTTNEKLFF.